One sample yielded the 5 T cell receptor beta chains listed below, sequenced in a study of blood T cell repertoires in COVID-19. Only in-frame clones appear in the TCRdb table, and some are missing; sequencing was by immunoSEQ multiplex PCR. The sample holds roughly 220,000 clones, around 84% seen once. Input material: peripheral blood. The receptors stem from a man between 25 and 39 years old with active or convalescent COVID-19.

J is TRBJ1-5 and V is TRBV6-2 or TRBV6-3; a weak D match, TRBD1 (5 bases). This CDR3 comprises 15 residues. Germline V gives CDR1 MNHEY, CDR2 SVGEGT. V was pared by 4 bases and J by 3 bases, with 13 bases between. In nucleotides, the CDR3 is TGTGCCAGCAGTTCGATCGACAGTCTCAATCAGCCCCAGCATTTT. Protein sequence: CASSSIDSLNQPQHF.

V and J are TRBV5-6 and TRBJ2-1; no clear D. V was shortened by 0 bases and J by 0 bases, with 13 bases between the two germline ends. Germline loops: CDR1 SGHDT, CDR2 YYEEEE. CDR3 length equals 17 residues. The CDR3 protein is CASSLVVGSRSYNEQFF. The DNA of the CDR3 is TGTGCCAGCAGCTTGGTTGTCGGGTCGCGCTCCTACAATGAGCAGTTCTTC.

This clone has a handful of counts. The rearrangement joins TRBV10-3 to TRBJ2-3; D may be TRBD1 (5 bases). Germline CDR1 and CDR2: ENHRY and SYGVKD. Between the trimmed V and J ends, which lost 8 bases and 1 base, there was a span of 16 bases. The CDR3 contains 15 residues. CDR3 in DNA: TGTGCCATCTCCCAGGGCACGCGCGGCACAGATACGCAGTATTTT. Protein product: CAISQGTRGTDTQYF.

The chain employs TRBV10-1 and TRBJ1-1; D is perhaps TRBD1 (5 bases). Trimming stripped 8 bases from V and 0 bases from J, with 10 bases between. This CDR3 has 13 residues. Germline V gene sequence: CDR1 WNHNN, CDR2 SYGVQD (reference sequence). The CDR3 coding sequence is TGCGCCAGCGTCAGACAGCTGAACACTGAAGCTTTCTTT. It translates to CASVRQLNTEAFF.

The CDR3 DNA reads as TGTGCCAGCAGCTTATTAGCGTGGACAGGGAATGACGGTGAGCAGTTCTTC. Translated, it gives CASSLLAWTGNDGEQFF. The chain uses TRBV11-2 and TRBJ2-1, with TRBD1 identical over 8 bases. Germline values: CDR1 SGHAT, CDR2 FQNNGV. CDR3 length: 17 residues. V lost 2 bases, J lost 9 bases, and 15 bases stayed unmatched.